This is a list of T cell receptor beta chains from one sample in a study of CD8 T cells in ankylosing spondylitis. One entry per CDR3 protein results from TCRdb running MiXCR on the 5' RACE reads. Found here are approximately 46,000 distinct CDR3 sequences, 8% to 13% of them singletons; the top ten hold about 1.4%. The source material was blood, either unsorted or a sorted T cell fraction (not recorded which). The receptors derive from a male donor with ankylosing spondylitis or in good health (not recorded which). Each CDR3 is given with its conserved first and last residue. A D gene is named only where the DNA matches it firmly. Some rows mark clone size as missing; the rest say once, few, many or name a class of expanded clone.

abundance	len	v_gene	d_gene	j_gene	CDR3nt	CDR3aa
many	15	TRBV6-5	-	TRBJ1-2	TGTGCCAGCAGTTACTCGGAAGGACCCGGCTATGGCTACACCTTC	CASSYSEGPGYGYTF
-	17	TRBV7-2	TRBD1	TRBJ2-7	TGTGCCAGCAGCTTAGGCCCCTCCGGGACAGCCTCCTACGAGCAGTACTTC	CASSLGPSGTASYEQYF
many	14	TRBV3-1	-	TRBJ2-5	TGTGCCAGCAGCCAAGATTCCAACCAAGAGACCCAGTACTTC	CASSQDSNQETQYF
many	16	TRBV12-3/TRBV12-4	-	TRBJ1-2	TGTGCCAGCAGTTTAAGCCAGGGGTCCTTTAACTATGGCTACACCTTC	CASSLSQGSFNYGYTF
many	13	TRBV6-2/TRBV6-3	-	TRBJ2-5	TGTGCCAGCTGGAGCACGGGGCGAGAGACCCAGTACTTC	CASWSTGRETQYF
many	15	TRBV9	TRBD1	TRBJ1-6	TGTGCCAGCACCTCCGGGACAGGGGCCGGCTCACCCCTCCACTTT	CASTSGTGAGSPLHF
-	15	TRBV20-1	-	TRBJ2-7	TGCAGTGCTAGAGACCGAGGGACATTCCCCTACGAGCAGTACTTC	CSARDRGTFPYEQYF
many	17	TRBV10-3	TRBD2	TRBJ2-3	TGTGCCATCAGTGGACTAGCGGGGGCTCCCGGCACAGATACGCAGTATTTT	CAISGLAGAPGTDTQYF
many	13	TRBV5-3	-	TRBJ2-1	TGTGCCAGCGCCTCGACTGGAGACAATGAGCAGTTCTTC	CASASTGDNEQFF
many	13	TRBV3-1	-	TRBJ1-1	TGTGCCAGCAGCCAAGTTGAGAACACTGAAGCTTTCTTT	CASSQVENTEAFF
many	15	TRBV19	TRBD2	TRBJ2-3	TGTGCCAGTAGTATTTGGCGGGGGGACACAGATACGCAGTATTTT	CASSIWRGDTDTQYF
many	14	TRBV12-3/TRBV12-4	-	TRBJ1-1	TGTGCCAGCAGTTTGAGACAGAAGAACACTGAAGCTTTCTTT	CASSLRQKNTEAFF
few	14	TRBV5-1	-	TRBJ1-1	TGCGCCAGCAGCTTGGCAGGGTGGAACACTGAAGCTTTCTTT	CASSLAGWNTEAFF
few	16	TRBV5-1	-	TRBJ2-1	TGCGCCAGCAGCTTGGCCTTGGGGGAATCCTACAATGAGCAGTTCTTC	CASSLALGESYNEQFF
-	15	TRBV7-2	-	TRBJ1-2	TGTGCCAGCAGCTTAGCAGCAGGGTCGGGCTATGGCTACACCTTC	CASSLAAGSGYGYTF
many	14	TRBV20-1	-	TRBJ1-6	TGCAGTGCTAGCCAGGGTTACTATAATTCACCCCTCCACTTT	CSASQGYYNSPLHF
many	14	TRBV29-1	-	TRBJ2-1	TGCAGCGTACAGGGTCGGGTTAGTGGGAATGAGCAGTTCTTC	CSVQGRVSGNEQFF
many	13	TRBV3-1	-	TRBJ1-2	TGTGCCAGCAGCCAAGGGGACACCGATGGCTACACCTTC	CASSQGDTDGYTF
many	13	TRBV6-1	-	TRBJ2-5	TGTGCCAGCAGCGGAAGTAGGGACGAGACCCAGTACTTC	CASSGSRDETQYF
-	14	TRBV7-8	-	TRBJ1-1	TGTGCCAGCAGCTTAGCAGGGGAATTCGGGGGAGCTTTCTTT	CASSLAGEFGGAFF
many	14	TRBV20-1	-	TRBJ2-3	TGCAGTGCGGGCCCTAGCTTGGGGGGAGGTACGCAGTATTTT	CSAGPSLGGGTQYF
many	16	TRBV11-1	TRBD2	TRBJ2-2	TGTGCCAGCAGCGACCCGGGACTAGCGGCTGCCGGGGAGCTGTTTTTT	CASSDPGLAAAGELFF
many	13	TRBV30	TRBD1	TRBJ2-1	TGTGCCTGGGCGAGACAGGGATACAATGAGCAGTTCTTC	CAWARQGYNEQFF
many	15	TRBV5-1	-	TRBJ2-7	TGCGCCAGCAGTGATACCGGGACACCAATCTACGAGCAGTACTTC	CASSDTGTPIYEQYF
many	11	TRBV10-3	-	TRBJ1-6	TGTGCCATCAGTCAGGGGCTACCCCTCCACTTT	CAISQGLPLHF
many	15	TRBV3-1	-	TRBJ1-3	TGTGCCAGCAGCATACCGGGACTCTCTGGAAACACCATATATTTT	CASSIPGLSGNTIYF
many	15	TRBV6-5	-	TRBJ2-7	TGTGCCAGCAGTTCACCTAGCGTAAGCTCCTACGAGCAGTACTTC	CASSSPSVSSYEQYF
-	14	TRBV12-3/TRBV12-4	-	TRBJ1-2	TGTGCCAGCAGTCCACAGGGAAAATCTATGGGCTACACCTTC	CASSPQGKSMGYTF
-	14	TRBV12-3/TRBV12-4	-	TRBJ1-2	TGTGCCAGCAGTTTAAGTGCAGGAAGTTATGGCTACACCTTC	CASSLSAGSYGYTF
many	12	TRBV12-3/TRBV12-4	-	TRBJ2-7	TGTGCCAGCAGTTCGGACGGCTACGAGCAGTACTTC	CASSSDGYEQYF
-	14	TRBV12-3/TRBV12-4	-	TRBJ2-1	TGTGCCAGCAGTGGGCCAGGGGAAAACAATGAGCAGTTCTTC	CASSGPGENNEQFF
few	15	TRBV12-3/TRBV12-4	TRBD2	TRBJ2-5	TGTGCCAGCAGTTCGAACCCTAGCGGACAAGAGACCCAGTACTTC	CASSSNPSGQETQYF
many	15	TRBV5-1	-	TRBJ2-3	TGCGCCAGCAGCGTTTCAGGGGGGGGCACAGATACGCAGTATTTT	CASSVSGGGTDTQYF
few	13	TRBV27	TRBD1	TRBJ1-1	TGTGCCAGCAGGTACAGGGGAGAAACTGAAGCTTTCTTT	CASRYRGETEAFF
many	12	TRBV30	-	TRBJ1-1	TGTGCCTGGAGTCCAGGGGTTACTGAAGCTTTCTTT	CAWSPGVTEAFF
few	13	TRBV7-9	-	TRBJ2-1	TGTGCCAGCAGCCCTCTGGGGTATAATGAGCAGTTCTTC	CASSPLGYNEQFF
few	14	TRBV28	-	TRBJ2-6	TGTGCCAGCAGCCCCTCCCTCTGGGCCAACGTCCTGACTTTC	CASSPSLWANVLTF
medium-sized	15	TRBV10-3	TRBD1	TRBJ2-1	TGTGCCATCAGCCGCCCGGGACAGAGGGACAATGAGCAGTTCTTC	CAISRPGQRDNEQFF
few	16	TRBV20-1	TRBD2	TRBJ2-7	TGCAGTGCTAGAGAGCTTACGTTAGCGGGGATGGACGAGCAGTACTTC	CSARELTLAGMDEQYF
few	18	TRBV7-3	TRBD1	TRBJ1-5	TGTGCCCTCAGCCGGGACAGGGGCCGGGGGTCCCTCAATCAGCCCCAGCATTTT	CALSRDRGRGSLNQPQHF
many	16	TRBV18	TRBD1	TRBJ2-2	TGTGCCAGCTCCTCCGGGACAGCCACGAACACCGGGGAGCTGTTTTTT	CASSSGTATNTGELFF
many	14	TRBV3-1	-	TRBJ1-1	TGTGCCACCGCGACAGCCGCCATGAACACTGAAGCTTTCTTT	CATATAAMNTEAFF
few	15	TRBV5-1	-	TRBJ2-7	TGCGCCAGCAGTCGGATGACTCCCAACCTCTACGAGCAGTACTTC	CASSRMTPNLYEQYF
-	14	TRBV7-2	TRBD2	TRBJ2-3	TGTGCCAGCAGCCCTAGCGGGGTGACAGATACGCAGTATTTT	CASSPSGVTDTQYF
many	13	TRBV12-3/TRBV12-4	-	TRBJ1-1	TGTGCCAGCAACTACCCAGGGGCCCTTGAAGCTTTCTTT	CASNYPGALEAFF
many	15	TRBV6-5	TRBD1	TRBJ2-1	TGTGCCAGCAGCTTACAGGGGTTAGGCCAGGATGAGCAGTTCTTC	CASSLQGLGQDEQFF
many	19	TRBV5-6	TRBD1	TRBJ2-2	TGTGCCAGCAGCTTGGGATTCCAAGAACAGGGGGGCTTCGGCGGGGAGCTGTTTTTT	CASSLGFQEQGGFGGELFF
many	14	TRBV29-1	-	TRBJ1-2	TGCAGCGTGGAATTTCAGGGGCCCCTCTATGGCTACACCTTC	CSVEFQGPLYGYTF
-	13	TRBV12-3/TRBV12-4	-	TRBJ1-1	TGTGCCAGCACCTCGGGGGGGTCCACTGAAGCTTTCTTT	CASTSGGSTEAFF
few	15	TRBV5-4	-	TRBJ1-2	TGTGCCAGCAGCTTGGATCTGCAGGGAGTCTATGGCTACACCTTC	CASSLDLQGVYGYTF
few	15	TRBV6-1	TRBD2	TRBJ2-4	TGTGCCAGCAGTCCCCCGGGAGGGCTACAAAACATTCAGTACTTC	CASSPPGGLQNIQYF
many	17	TRBV3-1	TRBD2	TRBJ2-5	TGTGCCAGCAGTCGGAAGACTAGCGGGGGGTACCAAGAGACCCAGTACTTC	CASSRKTSGGYQETQYF
many	15	TRBV5-1	TRBD1	TRBJ2-7	TGCGCCAGCAGGCCCCTCATAGACAGGGCCTACGAGCAGTACTTC	CASRPLIDRAYEQYF
many	15	TRBV2	-	TRBJ2-7	TGTGCCAGCACCTTACAGGTATCCGCCTCATACGAGCAGTACTTC	CASTLQVSASYEQYF
many	15	TRBV30	-	TRBJ2-3	TGTGCCTCTGGAGAGTTTTCCTCTAGCACAGATACGCAGTATTTT	CASGEFSSSTDTQYF
many	16	TRBV5-1	TRBD2	TRBJ2-2	TGCGCCAGCAGATTCGGGACTAGCGGCATCACCGGGGAGCTGTTTTTT	CASRFGTSGITGELFF
-	15	TRBV5-6	TRBD1	TRBJ2-2	TGTGCCAGCAGCGGTGGACAGGACATCCACGGGGAGCTGTTTTTT	CASSGGQDIHGELFF